The 14 T cell receptor beta chains in this list originate from one sample, sequenced in a study of CD8 T cells in ankylosing spondylitis. TCRdb passed the 5' RACE reads through MiXCR, listing each CDR3 protein once. The data show under 450,000 distinct CDR3 sequences, 17% seen once. The antigens for these receptors are not known. Findings and caveats of the study: Characteristic of ankylosing spondylitis blood, it appeared, was a TCR beta motif comprising about 8 highly homologous variants.

Sequencing used blood, either unsorted or a sorted T cell fraction (not recorded which). Source of these receptors: a male donor with ankylosing spondylitis.

The V gene is TRBV5-1, the J gene TRBJ2-1; no definite D call. In germline, CDR1 is SGHRS, CDR2 YFSETQ. CDR3 size: 16 residues. V lost 0 bases and J 6 bases, leaving 16 bases between the germline ends. In nucleotides, the CDR3 is TGCGCCAGCAGCTTGGCCGGCCCCAGCCTTCGCAATGAGCAGTTCTTC. It translates to CASSLAGPSLRNEQFF.

This clonotype was observed a handful of times. This rearrangement joins TRBV5-1 to TRBJ2-2; possible D gene TRBD2, 5 bases. The CDR3 has 14 residues. Trimming removed 8 bases at V and 6 bases at J, with 17 bases between. Germline CDR1 SGHRS, CDR2 YFSETQ. CDR3 residues: CASIEVPGAGELFF. CDR3 sequence (DNA): TGCGCCAGTATCGAGGTCCCCGGGGCCGGGGAGCTGTTTTTT.

The table lists this clonotype with a few counts. V is TRBV6-5 and J is TRBJ1-2; a possible D gene is TRBD1 (6 bases). V was pared by 0 bases and J by 4 bases, with 12 bases between. Germline CDR1 reads MNHEY; CDR2 reads SVGAGI. This CDR3 is 15 amino acids long. The CDR3 spells CASSYSRTAIYGYTF. As DNA, the CDR3 is TGTGCCAGCAGTTACTCGAGGACAGCAATCTATGGCTACACCTTC.

This chain connects TRBV28 to TRBJ2-7; D gene ambiguous. Deletions cut 7 bases from V and 3 bases from J, with 19 bases between. The CDR3 has 15 residues. Germline V gene data show CDR1 as MDHEN and CDR2 as SYDVKM. The CDR3 region is CASTLTQELDYEQYF. The CDR3, as DNA: TGTGCCAGCACCCTCACTCAAGAGCTAGACTACGAGCAGTACTTC.

This chain links TRBV6-6 with TRBJ2-4; no reliable D call. This CDR3 comprises 17 residues. V dropped 2 bases and J dropped 0 bases, with 14 bases sitting between them. Germline CDR1 reads MNHNY; CDR2 reads SVGAGI (reference sequence). DNA of the CDR3: TGTGCCAGCAGTTACAAGTCGTCCGGTATAGCCAAAAACATTCAGTACTTC. Amino acids: CASSYKSSGIAKNIQYF.

The chain is built from TRBV7-2 and TRBJ2-1; 9 bases align to TRBD1. V trimming: 5 bases; J trimming: 7 bases; junction bases outside the gene matches: 12. CDR1 and CDR2 from the germline V gene are SGHTA and FQGNSA. There are 16 residues in the CDR3. In DNA form, the CDR3 reads TGTGCCAGCAGCCTTACCGGACAGGGGTCCCTAAATGAGCAGTTCTTC. The encoded protein is CASSLTGQGSLNEQFF. Full variable domain (outside the CDR3, taken from reference TRBV7-2 and TRBJ2-1): GAGVSQSPSNKVTEKGKDVELRCDPISGHTALYWYRQSLGQGLEFLIYFQGNSAPDKSGLPSDRFSAERTGGSVSTLTIQRTQQEDSAVYLCASSLTGQGSLNEQFFGPGTRLTVL.

The chain employs TRBV7-9 and TRBJ1-1; no clear D gene. Germline values: CDR1 SEHNR, CDR2 FQNEAQ (reference sequence). V lost 5 bases to trimming and J lost 3 bases, with 13 bases between them. The CDR3 runs to 14 residues. CDR3 DNA sequence: TGTGCCAGCAGCGGCGGCCGGGGTGACACTGAAGCTTTCTTT. Translating it yields CASSGGRGDTEAFF.

The chain couples TRBV28 to TRBJ2-1; D is tentatively TRBD1 or TRBD2 (5 bases each). Germline lookup yields CDR1 MDHEN and CDR2 SYDVKM. The CDR3 covers 16 residues. Trimming stripped 4 bases from V and 0 bases from J, with 13 bases between. The CDR3 region has the DNA TGTGCCAGCAGTTCCCCCGGGACCGGCTCCTACAATGAGCAGTTCTTC. Its protein is CASSSPGTGSYNEQFF.

The chain combines TRBV20-1 with TRBJ1-4; 7 bases are a match to TRBD1. CDR3 length equals 14 residues. Germline assignment: CDR1 DFQATT and CDR2 SNEGSKA (reference sequence). With 3 bases clipped from V and 4 bases from J, the junction kept 5 bases outside the gene matches. DNA of the CDR3: TGCAGTGCTAGCCCGACAGGGAGTAATGAAAAACTGTTTTTT. Protein sequence: CSASPTGSNEKLFF.

This chain uses TRBV3-1 with TRBJ1-6; 7 nucleotides align to TRBD1. CDR3 length equals 16 residues. With V trimmed by 3 bases and J by 5 bases, 7 bases remained unmatched. Germline V lookup: CDR1 LGHDT, CDR2 YNNKEL (reference sequence). The CDR3 DNA is TGTGCCAGCAGCCAGGACTCCGGGACAGATAATTCACCCCTCCACTTT. This codes for CASSQDSGTDNSPLHF. The whole variable domain, remainder taken from reference TRBV3-1 and TRBJ1-6, is DTAVSQTPKYLVTQMGNDKSIKCEQNLGHDTMYWYKQDSKKFLKIMFSYNNKELIINETVPNRFSPKSPDKAHLNLHINSLELGDSAVYFCASSQDSGTDNSPLHFGNGTRLTVT.

The chain employs TRBV9 and TRBJ2-1; unclear D gene. V was cut by 5 bases and J by 0 bases, with 9 bases left in between. This CDR3 has 14 residues. Per the germline V gene, CDR1 is SGDLS and CDR2 is YYNGEE. The CDR3 loop reads CASSGVGSYNEQFF. CDR3 DNA sequence: TGTGCCAGCAGTGGGGTCGGCTCCTACAATGAGCAGTTCTTC.

The V call is TRBV7-3, the J call TRBJ1-4, with TRBD1 identical over 9 bases. The V gene end was trimmed by 4 bases and the J gene end by 10 bases; junction bases not matched to a gene: 4. The CDR3 loop spans 13 amino acids. Germline V gene data show CDR1 as SGHTA and CDR2 as FQGTGA. This chain's CDR3 is CASSSQTGGKLFF. The CDR3 DNA reads TGTGCCAGCAGCTCCCAGACAGGGGGAAAACTGTTTTTT.

This clonotype was detected only a few times. J is TRBJ1-1 and V is TRBV7-2; perhaps TRBD1 as D (6 bases). Between the trimmed V and J ends, which lost 6 bases and 0 bases, there was a span of 11 bases. The CDR3 loop spans 14 amino acids. Germline assignment: CDR1 SGHTA and CDR2 FQGNSA. This CDR3 reads CASRRGIMNTEAFF. In nucleotides, the CDR3 is TGTGCCAGCAGAAGGGGGATTATGAACACTGAAGCTTTCTTT.

V usage is TRBV15 and J usage is TRBJ1-3, with a possible D match to TRBD1 (5 bases). V dropped 0 bases and J dropped 3 bases, with 9 bases sitting between them. Germline values: CDR1 LNHNV, CDR2 YYDKDF (reference sequence). This CDR3 contains 15 residues. The CDR3: CATSRDGGGGNTIYF. DNA for the CDR3: TGTGCCACCAGCAGAGACGGGGGAGGTGGAAACACCATATATTTT.